This T cell receptor (beta chain) was captured by sequencing in a study of blood T cell repertoires in COVID-19. CDR1 is SGHNT, CDR2 YENEEA, per germline. V dropped 1 base and J dropped 7; count of bases not matched to a gene: 9. The CDR3 runs 16 residues. Using immunoSEQ multiplex PCR, the repertoire was profiled, and TCRdb retains in-frame clones only, with some absent. Among 75,000 or so clones, around 88% were seen once, and the ten largest hold about 5.3%. This chain links TRBV11-3 with TRBJ2-2, with 7 bases matching TRBD1. The TCR sequence derives from a woman aged 80 or over with active or convalescent COVID-19. The sequenced material came from peripheral blood. The CDR3 region is CASSLGGGPGGGELFF. The DNA for the CDR3 is TGTGCCAGCAGCTTAGGCGGCGGGCCAGGGGGCGGGGAGCTGTTTTTT. The full variable domain, rest sourced from reference TRBV11-3 and TRBJ2-2, is EAGVVQSPRYKIIEKKQPVAFWCNPISGHNTLYWYLQNLGQGPELLIRYENEEAVDDSQLPKDRFSAERLKGVDSTLKIQPAELGDSAVYLCASSLGGGPGGGELFFGEGSRLTVL.